This TCR beta chain appears in the sequencing data of a study of sequential checkpoint blockade in melanoma. Background on the study: First-line arms were nivolumab then ipilimumab, or the reverse, randomized 1:1. Maintenance nivolumab came after either treatment sequence.

V was pared by 4 bases and J by 5 bases, with 11 bases of the junction left unmatched. This CDR3 region has 16 residues. Germline assignment: CDR1 SGHAT and CDR2 FQNNGV. Only in-frame clones appear in the TCRdb table, and some are missing; sequencing was by immunoSEQ multiplex PCR. This table holds about 17,000 clones, roughly 71% found once. Documented treatment: randomized to nivolumab then ipilimumab (arm A) or the reverse (arm B). Patients had received no earlier DNA-damaging chemotherapy. From thawed PBMCs, live CD3+CD8+ cells negative for CD19 and CD56 were sorted. V gene TRBV11-2 combines with J gene TRBJ2-1; the match to TRBD1 covers 7 bases. This TCR was sampled from a human donor with melanoma. Sequencing used CD8+ T cells sorted from blood (inferred from file names), obtained from a patient given nivolumab and ipilimumab in sequence. CDR3 amino acids: CASSSRPGQPDNEQFF. The DNA for the CDR3 is TGTGCCAGCAGCTCCCGCCCGGGACAGCCCGACAATGAGCAGTTCTTC.